This T cell receptor beta chain was observed in a study of T cell responses to AZD1222 COVID-19 vaccine. Notes on the study in general: Only after the peak T cell response were repertoires sampled. With dominance at 160-218 and 743-854, vaccine-associated CD4 TCRs spanned spike.

CDR3 length: 18 amino acids. The V gene's germline CDR1 is KGHSH and CDR2 LQKENI. The ends lost 3 bases at V and 3 bases at J; junction bases unmatched: 12. As concerns this clone: As yet, its antigen is unknown.

The assay was immunoSEQ multiplex PCR, and TCRdb's table has in-frame clones only and misses some. The sample holds more than 150,000 clones, more than 75% seen once. The sequencing here drew on peripheral blood, taken 28 days after the second AZD1222 dose. This clonotype was obtained from an adult who received the AZD1222 COVID-19 vaccine. The rearrangement joins TRBV18 to TRBJ2-3, with 10 nucleotides matching TRBD2. CDR3 residues: CASSPGASGSRWTDTQYF. The DNA for the CDR3 is TGTGCCAGCTCACCCGGTGCTAGCGGGAGTAGGTGGACAGATACGCAGTATTTT.